One sample yielded the 22 T cell receptor beta chains listed below, sequenced in a study of T cells in Graves' hyperthyroidism and ophthalmopathy. The TCR beta CDR3 regions underwent amplification using RNA transcripts as the source. HTBI primers drove first-round RT-PCR of the TCR CDR3. TCRdb itself ran the multiplex PCR reads through MiXCR, one entry per CDR3 protein. The table lists fewer than 650,000 distinct CDR3 sequences, roughly 15% of them singletons. The specimen sequenced was blood. The origin of the receptors is a woman between 40 and 50 years old with Graves' ophthalmopathy.

There are many counts of this clonotype. The J gene is TRBJ1-3, the V gene TRBV28; D remains ambiguous. With 3 bases removed from V and 11 bases from J, the gap between germline ends came to 35 bases. Germline V gives CDR1 MDHEN, CDR2 SYDVKM. The CDR3 has 20 residues. The DNA of the CDR3 is TGTGCCAGCAGTTTTTCCCCCCTTGGACCGGATGGTCGGAGGCGTAACGCCATATATTTT. Protein sequence: CASSFSPLGPDGRRRNAIYF.

This clonotype was observed many times. The chain couples TRBV5-1 to TRBJ1-1; no firm D call. V was trimmed by 2 bases and J by 5 bases, leaving 7 bases between them. Germline V gene lookup returns CDR1 SGHRS and CDR2 YFSETQ. The CDR3 runs to 12 residues. CDR3 in DNA: TGCGCCAGCAGCTTTGTTGGGACTGAAGCTTTCTTT. Translation: CASSFVGTEAFF. Full variable domain (missing parts from reference TRBV5-1 and TRBJ1-1): KAGVTQTPRYLIKTRGQQVTLSCSPISGHRSVSWYQQTPGQGLQFLFEYFSETQRNKGNFPGRFSGRQFSNSRSEMNVSTLELGDSALYLCASSFVGTEAFFGQGTRLTVV.

This clonotype was recorded many times. V usage is TRBV7-8 and J usage is TRBJ2-7; 8 bases fit TRBD1. Germline-derived CDR1 and CDR2 are SGHVS and FQNEAQ. The CDR3 totals 14 residues. After removal of 3 bases from V and 7 bases from J, the junction contained 8 bases not matched to a gene. CDR3 region: CASSFWTGRGEQYF. The CDR3 DNA reads as TGTGCCAGCAGCTTCTGGACAGGGCGAGGGGAGCAGTACTTC.

This clonotype was seen many times. The chain links TRBV7-8 to TRBJ2-7; 11 nucleotides line up with TRBD2. The ends lost 5 bases at V and 0 bases at J; junction bases unmatched: 12. The CDR3 contains 18 residues. The germline gives CDR1 SGHVS, CDR2 FQNEAQ. CDR3 nucleotide sequence: TGTGCCAGCAGCATACCTCCGGGACTAGCGGCCAGCTCCTACGAGCAGTACTTC. It is translated as CASSIPPGLAASSYEQYF. Full variable domain (remainder filled in from reference TRBV7-8 and TRBJ2-7): GAGVSQSPRYKVAKRGQDVALRCDPISGHVSLFWYQQALGQGPEFLTYFQNEAQLDKSGLPSDRFFAERPEGSVSTLKIQRTQQEDSAVYLCASSIPPGLAASSYEQYFGPGTRLTVT.

The V call is TRBV6-2 or TRBV6-3, the J call TRBJ1-1; tentatively, D is TRBD1 (6 bases). Between the trimmed V and J ends, which lost 6 bases and 5 bases, there was a span of 13 bases. The CDR3 consists of 13 residues. Germline CDR1 reads MNHEY; CDR2 reads SVGEGT. CDR3 nucleotides: TGTGCCAGCAGCGGGGGCAGGAGGACTGAAGCTTTCTTT. Its translation: CASSGGRRTEAFF.

This clonotype was counted many times. This chain joins TRBV6-1 and TRBJ1-1, with 7 nucleotides matching TRBD1. The CDR3 runs to 15 residues. Germline-derived CDR1 and CDR2 are MNHNS and SASEGT. With V trimmed by 8 bases and J by 4 bases, 13 bases remained unmatched. In nucleotides, the CDR3 is TGTGCCAGCCGGAACAGGGGATTGGTGGGCACTGAAGCTTTCTTT. It yields the protein CASRNRGLVGTEAFF.

This clonotype was detected a few times. The chain carries TRBV4-1 and TRBJ2-5; D is possibly TRBD2 (7 bases). Between the trimmed V and J ends, which lost 6 bases and 3 bases, there was a span of 32 bases. Germline lookup yields CDR1 MGHRA and CDR2 YSYEKL. CDR3 length: 20 residues. CDR3 sequence: CASSPHVGTGREGEEETQYF. The CDR3 DNA follows: TGCGCCAGCAGTCCCCACGTCGGCACAGGGAGGGAAGGTGAAGAAGAGACCCAGTACTTC.

The J gene is TRBJ2-2, the V gene TRBV11-2, with D perhaps matching TRBD2 (6 bases). V lost 2 bases and J 1 base, leaving 11 bases between the germline ends. Per germline, CDR1 SGHAT and CDR2 FQNNGV. CDR3 length: 16 amino acids. CDR3 DNA sequence: TGTGCCAGCAGCTTAAGCTCGCGGGGGAACACCGGGGAGCTGTTTTTT. Encoded protein: CASSLSSRGNTGELFF.

This clonotype has a handful of counts. The germline gene is not matched at one end of the junction; a read error may be the cause. The gene calls are TRBV5-1 and TRBJ1-3; D not certain. The CDR3 contains 14 residues. Germline V gene data show CDR1 as SGHRS and CDR2 as YFSETQ. The CDR3, as DNA: TGCGCCAGCAGCTTGGGGGAGGCTGGAAACACCACATATTTT. Encoded protein: CASSLGEAGNTTYF.

This clonotype was seen repeatedly, ten times or more. The genes are TRBV6-1 and TRBJ1-5, with TRBD1 matching 7 bases. Germline V gives CDR1 MNHNS, CDR2 SASEGT. The CDR3 totals 15 residues. V lost 2 bases to trimming and J lost 2 bases; unmatched junction nucleotides: 3. The CDR3 DNA follows: TGTGCCAGCAGTGAATTGGGGACAGGCAATCAGCCCCAGCATTTT. It encodes CASSELGTGNQPQHF.

This clonotype was found many times. This CDR3 reads CASSSGTGELFF. The DNA of the CDR3 is TGTGCCAGCAGCTCAGGGACCGGGGAGCTGTTTTTT. The gene calls are TRBV11-1 and TRBJ2-2, with D possibly being TRBD1 (5 bases). This CDR3 comprises 12 residues. CDR1 SGHAT and CDR2 FQDESV come from the germline V gene (reference sequence). The ends were cut back, 4 bases at V and 5 bases at J, with 5 bases in the middle.

This clonotype was observed many times. The rearrangement joins TRBV28 to TRBJ1-2; D may be TRBD1 (6 bases). V was pared by 6 bases and J by 5 bases, with 16 bases between. CDR3 length: 14 residues. Germline V gene sequence: CDR1 MDHEN, CDR2 SYDVKM. CDR3 sequence reads: CASSFISGEYGYTF. The CDR3 DNA sequence: TGTGCCAGCAGCTTTATTTCAGGGGAGTATGGCTACACCTTC.

This clonotype was counted between two and nine times. This chain connects TRBV29-1 to TRBJ1-2; D ambiguous. Germline-derived CDR1 and CDR2 are SQVTM and ANQGSEA. The length of the CDR3 is 12 residues. V lost 8 bases and J 8 bases, leaving 18 bases between the germline ends. In DNA, the CDR3 is TGCAGCCTCCGGACGGACTACGAAGGCTACACCTTC. Protein sequence: CSLRTDYEGYTF. Drawing the rest from reference TRBV29-1 and TRBJ1-2, the complete variable domain is SAVISQKPSRDICQRGTSLTIQCQVDSQVTMMFWYRQQPGQSLTLIATANQGSEATYESGFVIDKFPISRPNLTFSTLTVSNMSPEDSSIYLCSLRTDYEGYTFGSGTRLTVV.

For this clonotype: At one boundary the junction diverges from the germline segment, which might be a read error. V gene TRBV20-1 combines with J gene TRBJ1-2, with no clear D. The length of the CDR3 is 11 residues. Germline values: CDR1 DFQATT, CDR2 SNEGSKA (reference sequence). CDR3 bases: TGTAATGCCGGGCTAATAGCTGGCTACACCTTC. This gives the protein CNAGLIAGYTF.

The chain uses TRBV12-3 or TRBV12-4 and TRBJ2-7, with D unresolved. V dropped 4 bases and J dropped 6 bases, with 16 bases sitting between them. The CDR3 length is 14 residues. CDR3 protein: CASSSSEQPGEQYF. In nucleotides, the CDR3 is TGTGCCAGCAGTTCAAGCGAACAGCCTGGCGAGCAGTACTTC.

The V and J genes are TRBV27 and TRBJ1-2; unclear D gene. CDR1 is MNHEY and CDR2 is SMNVEV in the germline V gene (reference sequence). The CDR3 spans 16 residues. Trimming took 6 bases from V and 5 from J, leaving 22 bases between them. The CDR3 sequence: CASSREGRAGGYGYTF. In DNA form, the CDR3 reads TGTGCCAGCAGCCGGGAGGGTAGAGCGGGCGGATATGGCTACACCTTC.

This clonotype showed up just a few times. The chain is built from TRBV5-6 and TRBJ1-2; D is unresolved. Trimming removed 3 bases at V and 7 bases at J, with 10 bases between. CDR1 is SGHDT and CDR2 is YYEEEE in the germline V gene. The CDR3 extends over 12 amino acids. The CDR3 DNA is TGTGCCAGCAGCTCGGGATGGGTTGGCTACACCTTC. Encoded protein: CASSSGWVGYTF. Full variable domain (outside the CDR3, taken from reference TRBV5-6 and TRBJ1-2): DAGVTQSPTHLIKTRGQQVTLRCSPKSGHDTVSWYQQALGQGPQFIFQYYEEEERQRGNFPDRFSGHQFPNYSSELNVNALLLGDSALYLCASSSGWVGYTFGSGTRLTVV.

This clonotype has at least ten counts. This chain uses TRBV28 with TRBJ2-7; 8 bases map to TRBD1. This CDR3 spans 16 amino acids. The ends lost 2 bases at V and 2 bases at J; junction bases unmatched: 8. Germline lookup yields CDR1 MDHEN and CDR2 SYDVKM. CDR3 amino acids: CASSLAGQAKAYEQYF. Written as DNA, the CDR3 is TGTGCCAGCAGTTTAGCGGGACAGGCCAAGGCCTACGAGCAGTACTTC. Drawing the rest from reference TRBV28 and TRBJ2-7, the complete variable domain is DVKVTQSSRYLVKRTGEKVFLECVQDMDHENMFWYRQDPGLGLRLIYFSYDVKMKEKGDIPEGYSVSREKKERFSLILESASTNQTSMYLCASSLAGQAKAYEQYFGPGTRLTVT.

This clonotype occurred many times. This sequence joins TRBV6-2 or TRBV6-3 and TRBJ2-7; TRBD2 might be the D (6 bases). The V and J ends lost 4 bases and 2 bases respectively, with 21 bases between them. The CDR3 totals 17 residues. Germline V lookup: CDR1 MNHEY, CDR2 SVGEGT. CDR3 nucleotide sequence: TGTGCCAGCAGTTCCCGCGTACGTGTAGCGGTTACCTACGAGCAGTACTTC. Translating gives CASSSRVRVAVTYEQYF.

This clonotype was seen ten or more times. This chain's CDR3 is CASGRDSLGDQPQHF. CDR3 coding DNA: TGTGCCAGCGGAAGGGACAGTCTCGGCGATCAGCCCCAGCATTTT. The chain joins TRBV6-1 to TRBJ1-5; 7 nucleotides align to TRBD1. The V and J ends lost 8 bases and 5 bases, in that order; junction bases with no gene match: 12. This CDR3 has 15 amino acids. Germline V gene lookup returns CDR1 MNHNS and CDR2 SASEGT.

This clonotype was detected ten times or more. The chain recombines TRBV5-1 with TRBJ1-2; perhaps TRBD1 as D (6 bases). Germline values: CDR1 SGHRS, CDR2 YFSETQ. V lost 1 base and J 2 bases, leaving 12 bases between the germline ends. The CDR3 totals 15 residues. The CDR3 sequence is CASSLQRGANYGYTF. The CDR3 DNA follows: TGCGCCAGCAGCTTGCAAAGGGGGGCCAACTATGGCTACACCTTC.

This clonotype was recorded many times. The V call is TRBV27, the J call TRBJ2-2; D gene uncertain. This CDR3 has 13 amino acids. The ends were cut back, 3 bases at V and 5 bases at J, with 7 bases in the middle. CDR1 is MNHEY and CDR2 is SMNVEV in the germline V gene (reference sequence). In nucleotides, the CDR3 is TGTGCCAGCAGTTTGGAACTTACCGGGGAGCTGTTTTTT. It encodes CASSLELTGELFF.